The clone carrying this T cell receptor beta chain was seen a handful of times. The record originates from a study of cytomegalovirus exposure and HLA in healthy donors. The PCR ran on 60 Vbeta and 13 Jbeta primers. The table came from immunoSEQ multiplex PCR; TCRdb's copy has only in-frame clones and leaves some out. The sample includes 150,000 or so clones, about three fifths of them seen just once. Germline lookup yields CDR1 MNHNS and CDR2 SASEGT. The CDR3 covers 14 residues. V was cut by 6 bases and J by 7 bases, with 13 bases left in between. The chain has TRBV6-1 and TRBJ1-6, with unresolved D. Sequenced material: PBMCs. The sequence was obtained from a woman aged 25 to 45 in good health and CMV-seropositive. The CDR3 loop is CASRGVLWNSPLHF. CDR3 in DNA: TGTGCCAGCAGGGGCGTCTTATGGAATTCACCCCTCCACTTT.